The present T cell receptor beta chain was sequenced within a study of early T cells in non-severe SARS-CoV-2 infection. Study-wide context: The study sequenced bulk RNA from unsorted whole blood, with chains unpaired. Study findings and constraints: VDJdb matching skewed toward anti-spike CD8 responses, missing private and CD4 specificities.

Unique molecular identifiers were affixed to single, distinct cDNA molecules. TCRdb redid the calling of the 5' RACE reads with MiXCR, one entry per CDR3 protein. The sample contains approximately 120,000 distinct CDR3 sequences, about 15% of which appear only once. This CDR3 spans 13 amino acids. Germline V lookup: CDR1 DFQATT, CDR2 SNEGSKA (reference sequence). Trimming took off 2 bases at V and 3 bases at J, with 10 bases between the two ends. As regards this clonotype: What it recognizes is unknown.

The source material was whole blood. The clonotype was recovered from an adult who was a healthcare worker with PCR-confirmed SARS-CoV-2 infection or an uninfected control (not recorded which). J is TRBJ1-2 and V is TRBV20-1; possibly TRBD1 for D (6 bases). CDR3 in amino acids: CSARLQGDYGYTF. CDR3 sequence (DNA): TGCAGTGCTAGACTACAGGGAGACTATGGCTACACCTTC.